These T cell receptor beta chains were read from a single sample in a study of type 1 regulatory T cells. One entry per CDR3 protein results from TCRdb running MiXCR on the reads. The sample yields approximately 23,000 distinct CDR3 sequences, approximately 72% seen once. The antigens for these receptors are not known. Sequencing input: cultured T cells, either the whole culture or a sorted T cell fraction (not recorded which). These receptors came from a human donor in good health. Each CDR3 is given with its conserved first and last residue. The D gene is left open where the match is weak. The size of a clone is reported for some rows only, either as once, few or many, or as a class for expanded clones.

few	TRBD2	TRBV3-1	TRBJ2-3	CASRRTSGDTQYF	TGTGCCAGCAGACGGACTAGCGGAGATACGCAGTATTTT
.	.	TRBV13	TRBJ1-1	CASSPYWGNTEAFF	TGTGCCAGCAGCCCGTACTGGGGGAACACTGAAGCTTTCTTT
.	.	TRBV20-1	TRBJ1-1	CSARGPPMNTEAFF	TGCAGTGCTAGGGGACCGCCCATGAACACTGAAGCTTTCTTT
.	.	TRBV10-3	TRBJ2-1	CAISVSDNEQFF	TGTGCCATCAGTGTTAGCGACAATGAGCAGTTCTTC
.	TRBD2	TRBV12-3/TRBV12-4	TRBJ2-3	CASSILAGSTDTQYF	TGTGCCAGCAGCATACTAGCGGGAAGCACAGATACGCAGTATTTT
.	.	TRBV12-3/TRBV12-4	TRBJ2-5	CASNDGGPMETQYF	TGTGCCAGCAACGACGGGGGGCCTATGGAGACCCAGTACTTC
.	.	TRBV11-2	TRBJ2-7	CASSLARGREQYF	TGTGCCAGCAGCTTAGCGCGGGGGCGAGAGCAGTACTTC
.	TRBD2	TRBV19	TRBJ2-1	CASSNPGLAGRYNEQFF	TGTGCCAGTAGTAACCCGGGACTAGCGGGTAGATACAATGAGCAGTTCTTC
.	TRBD1	TRBV5-4	TRBJ2-3	CASSLAAATGGADTQYF	TGTGCCAGCAGCTTGGCGGCGGCAACAGGGGGCGCAGATACGCAGTATTTT
.	.	TRBV7-2	TRBJ2-5	CASGQITGPQETQYF	TGTGCCAGCGGACAAATAACAGGGCCACAAGAGACCCAGTACTTC
.	.	TRBV19	TRBJ2-7	CASSILGPRAVHEQYF	TGTGCCAGTAGTATACTAGGACCCCGGGCGGTCCACGAGCAGTACTTC
.	.	TRBV12-3/TRBV12-4	TRBJ2-1	CASSLSQFAEQFF	TGTGCCAGCAGTTTAAGCCAGTTCGCTGAGCAGTTCTTC
.	.	TRBV6-5	TRBJ2-5	CASSGNQETQYF	TGTGCCAGCAGCGGCAACCAAGAGACCCAGTACTTC
few	.	TRBV18	TRBJ2-1	CASSPVSGDNEQFF	TGTGCCAGCTCACCAGTTTCCGGTGACAATGAGCAGTTCTTC
.	TRBD1	TRBV10-3	TRBJ2-7	CAADGQGSRYEQYF	TGTGCCGCCGACGGACAGGGATCCCGCTACGAGCAGTACTTC
few	TRBD1	TRBV24-1	TRBJ2-5	CATSDEAGTAQETQYF	TGTGCCACCAGTGATGAGGCCGGGACAGCCCAAGAGACCCAGTACTTC